This TCR beta chain comes out of a study of CD4+ T cells in melanoma. TCRdb keeps only in-frame clones here, not all; method: immunoSEQ multiplex PCR. The table has about 20,000 clones, roughly 73% seen once. V lost 6 bases, J lost 11 bases, and 16 bases lay in between. CDR1 is MNHEY and CDR2 is SMNVEV in the germline V gene (reference sequence). The CDR3 runs 13 residues. This TCR was sampled from a human donor with melanoma. This sequence joins TRBV27 and TRBJ1-4, with D tentatively TRBD1 (6 bases). The CDR3 region is CASRRTGPGKLFF. The CDR3, as DNA: TGTGCCAGCAGACGTACAGGGCCTGGCAAACTGTTTTTT.